This passage covers 20 T cell receptor beta chains from one sample sequenced in a study of radiation and T cells in renal cell carcinoma. Assay: immunoSEQ multiplex PCR; the TCRdb copy retains only in-frame clones and omits some. The sample comprises just over 95,000 clones, 84% of which are singletons, and roughly 7.9% rests with the top ten. Time point in this sample: blood 4 weeks post-SBRT, at nephrectomy. Described treatment: 15 Gy SBRT to primary tumor, nephrectomy 4 weeks later. The sequencing here drew on blood, taken from a patient whose treatment included radiotherapy and nephrectomy. These receptors all stem from a man aged 60 to 75 with renal cell carcinoma.

This clone has just a few counts. The CDR3 here is CAWAWTQYEQYF. The CDR3 DNA follows: TGTGCCTGGGCTTGGACACAGTACGAGCAGTACTTC. The chain is built from TRBV30 and TRBJ2-7, with a weak D call TRBD1 (5 bases). The V gene's germline CDR1 is GTSNPN and CDR2 SVGIG (reference sequence). V lost 5 bases to trimming and J lost 4 bases, with 12 bases between them. This CDR3 is 12 amino acids long.

Here the CDR3 reads CASSEWPMMGSLNYGYTF. In nucleotides, the CDR3 is TGTGCCAGCAGTGAGTGGCCGATGATGGGGAGCCTTAACTATGGCTACACCTTC. The chain uses TRBV6-1 and TRBJ1-2, with no clear D. V shed 3 bases and J shed 1 base, with 21 bases lying between them. The CDR3 totals 18 residues. Germline V gene sequence: CDR1 MNHNS, CDR2 SASEGT.

The chain is built from TRBV29-1 and TRBJ2-7, with 8 bases matching TRBD2. Germline-derived CDR1 and CDR2 are SQVTM and ANQGSEA. V lost 7 bases to trimming and J lost 7 bases; unmatched junction nucleotides: 12. The CDR3 sequence is 13 residues long. The CDR3 loop reads CSGLAGPLWEQYF. CDR3 DNA sequence: TGCAGCGGATTAGCGGGACCTCTCTGGGAGCAGTACTTC.

CDR3 amino acids: CASSPRTGGVWQETQYF. CDR3 in DNA: TGTGCCAGCAGCCCGCGGACAGGGGGCGTATGGCAAGAGACCCAGTACTTC. This sequence joins TRBV5-5 and TRBJ2-5; 11 bases are shared with TRBD1. The CDR3 loop spans 17 amino acids. Germline V CDR1 and CDR2: SGHKS, YYEKEE (reference sequence). The V gene end was trimmed by 4 bases and the J gene end by 2 bases; junction bases not matched to a gene: 10.

Concerning this clone itself: The missing conserved phenylalanine or tryptophan at the end of this CDR3 makes a read error likely. The DNA is left out, because the CDR3 cannot be placed on it with certainty; the CDR3 is given as TCRdb lists it. V is TRBV28 and J is TRBJ1-2; the table's D call, TRBD1, has no DNA check behind it. The CDR3 is made up of 13 amino acids, end residues included. Germline-derived CDR1 and CDR2 are MDHEN and SYDVKM. The CDR3 loop is CASGLTRDRGLIQ.

The chain has TRBV6-5 and TRBJ2-7; TRBD1 or TRBD2 may be the D gene (6 bases each). This CDR3 is 12 amino acids long. CDR1 is MNHEY, CDR2 SVGAGI, per germline. The V end was cut by 6 bases, the J end by 2 bases, with 8 bases between. The CDR3 spells CASSRGPYEQYF. The DNA of the CDR3 is TGTGCCAGCAGCCGGGGGCCCTACGAGCAGTACTTC.

The chain has TRBV30 and TRBJ2-1; TRBD2 matches 9 bases. V lost 1 base and J lost 0; bases outside the gene matches: 4. Germline V gene sequence: CDR1 GTSNPN, CDR2 SVGIG (reference sequence). CDR3 length: 16 residues. The CDR3 DNA reads TGTGCCTGGAGTGCCGGGACTAGCCTCTCCTACAATGAGCAGTTCTTC. Protein product: CAWSAGTSLSYNEQFF.

V usage is TRBV25-1 and J usage is TRBJ2-1, with D unclear. The germline V gene encodes CDR1 MGHDK and CDR2 SYGVNS. Trimming cost V 5 bases and J 6 bases, with 5 bases left between them. CDR3 length equals 11 residues. Here the CDR3 reads CASSRVNEQFF. The CDR3 bases are TGTGCCAGCAGTCGAGTCAATGAGCAGTTCTTC. Supplemented by reference TRBV25-1 and TRBJ2-1, the full variable domain reads EADIYQTPRYLVIGTGKKITLECSQTMGHDKMYWYQQDPGMELHLIHYSYGVNSTEKGDLSSESTVSRIRTEHFPLTLESARPSHTSQYLCASSRVNEQFFGPGTRLTVL.

The chain combines TRBV4-1 with TRBJ1-2; D unclear. The V and J ends lost 1 base and 3 bases respectively, with 12 bases between them. Per the germline V gene, CDR1 is MGHRA and CDR2 is YSYEKL. This CDR3 comprises 15 residues. CDR3 sequence reads: CASSQVLLRDYGYTF. The CDR3 nucleotides read TGCGCCAGCAGCCAAGTCCTCCTCCGGGACTATGGCTACACCTTC.

This chain's CDR3 is CASSLAKASTDTQYF. CDR3 DNA sequence: TGTGCCAGCAGTCTAGCGAAAGCTAGCACAGATACGCAGTATTTT. The J gene is TRBJ2-3, the V gene TRBV11-2; TRBD2 is a possible D gene (6 bases). Germline V gene lookup returns CDR1 SGHAT and CDR2 FQNNGV. The CDR3 totals 15 residues. V was trimmed by 6 bases and J by 0 bases, leaving 13 bases between them.

The chain links TRBV6-1 to TRBJ1-1; D unresolved. Germline V gives CDR1 MNHNS, CDR2 SASEGT. V was trimmed by 6 bases and J by 0 bases, leaving 14 bases between them. This CDR3 region has 15 residues. Here the CDR3 DNA reads TGTGCCAGCAGCGAACACACCACGGTGAACACTGAAGCTTTCTTT. This encodes CASSEHTTVNTEAFF.

The rearrangement uses TRBV4-1 and TRBJ1-4, with D possibly matching TRBD1 (6 bases). Trimming took 2 bases from V and 1 from J, leaving 20 bases between them. The CDR3 covers 19 residues. Germline V gene data show CDR1 as MGHRA and CDR2 as YSYEKL. CDR3 in DNA: TGCGCCAGCAGCCAAAATCAGCCCAGGGGCTGGGGAACTAATGAAAAACTGTTTTTT. Encoded protein: CASSQNQPRGWGTNEKLFF.

V and J are TRBV4-3 and TRBJ1-4; D is undetermined. The CDR3 totals 15 residues. Germline loops: CDR1 LGHNA, CDR2 YSLEER. Trimming took 0 bases from V and 3 from J, leaving 8 bases between them. The CDR3 DNA reads as TGCGCCAGCAGCCAAGATACGGGGTCTAATGAAAAACTGTTTTTT. The encoded protein is CASSQDTGSNEKLFF.

This clone was counted a single time. The chain recombines TRBV18 with TRBJ2-3, with D maybe TRBD1 (5 bases). CDR1 is KGHSH, CDR2 LQKENI, per germline. With 3 bases removed from V and 3 bases from J, the gap between germline ends came to 19 bases. This CDR3 has 17 amino acids. The CDR3 reads CASSPLPSPRTTDTQYF. CDR3 DNA sequence: TGTGCCAGCTCACCTCTCCCCAGTCCCCGGACAACAGATACGCAGTATTTT.

The chain couples TRBV10-1 to TRBJ2-3; D is possibly TRBD2 (5 bases). Germline V lookup: CDR1 WNHNN, CDR2 SYGVQD (reference sequence). V lost 9 bases and J lost 2, with 15 bases in between. The CDR3 extends over 14 amino acids. CDR3 sequence: CASIARESTDTQYF. CDR3 DNA: TGCGCCAGTATTGCTCGGGAATCCACAGATACGCAGTATTTT.

This clone was detected only once. The gene calls are TRBV27 and TRBJ2-7, with 10 bases that match TRBD1. This CDR3 spans 13 amino acids. Germline CDR1 MNHEY, CDR2 SMNVEV (reference sequence). V trimming: 4 bases; J trimming: 9 bases; junction bases outside the gene matches: 6. CDR3 protein: CASSSDRGRRQYF. DNA of the CDR3: TGTGCCAGCAGTTCTGACAGGGGGCGCAGGCAGTACTTC.

This chain links TRBV4-1 with TRBJ2-7; TRBD2 matches at 10 bases. The V gene's germline CDR1 is MGHRA and CDR2 YSYEKL. J lost 5 bases, V lost 2 bases, and 3 bases had no gene match. This CDR3 is built from 14 residues. CDR3 loop: CASSQSGRGHEQYF. CDR3 nucleotide sequence: TGCGCCAGCAGCCAAAGCGGGAGGGGCCACGAGCAGTACTTC.

This clone was counted between two and nine times. CDR3 region: CASSSYEQFF. The CDR3 nucleotides are TGTGCCAGCAGCTCGTATGAGCAGTTCTTC. The J gene is TRBJ2-1, the V gene TRBV7-3; the D is unclear. Germline-derived CDR1 and CDR2 are SGHTA and FQGTGA. The CDR3 is 10 amino acids. The germline V and J ends were trimmed by 4 bases and 8 bases, with 3 bases remaining between them.

This chain links TRBV19 with TRBJ1-5; unclear D gene. The CDR3 loop spans 17 amino acids. The germline V and J ends were trimmed by 5 bases and 1 base, with 18 bases remaining between them. Per the germline V gene, CDR1 is LNHDA and CDR2 is SQIVND (reference sequence). CDR3 protein: CASSPVVSKGSNQPQHF. The CDR3 DNA reads as TGTGCCAGTAGTCCCGTGGTGTCCAAGGGAAGCAATCAGCCCCAGCATTTT.

The V and J genes are TRBV7-9 and TRBJ2-5; D possibly corresponds to TRBD2 (5 bases). This CDR3 is built from 14 residues. V gave up 0 bases and J gave up 1 base, with 6 bases separating them. Germline V gene data show CDR1 as SEHNR and CDR2 as FQNEAQ (reference sequence). As DNA, the CDR3 is TGTGCCAGCAGCTTAGCGGGAGCCCAAGAGACCCAGTACTTC. Amino acids: CASSLAGAQETQYF. Full variable domain (remainder filled in from reference TRBV7-9 and TRBJ2-5): DTGVSQNPRHKITKRGQNVTFRCDPISEHNRLYWYRQTLGQGPEFLTYFQNEAQLEKSRLLSDRFSAERPKGSFSTLEIQRTEQGDSAMYLCASSLAGAQETQYFGPGTRLLVL.